Listed here is a single TCR beta chain. The antigen remains undetermined. The use of a sample-barcoded 5' primer and a J-beta primer mix characterized a second PCR of 7 to 11 cycles. Using its own MiXCR run on the 5' RACE reads, TCRdb lists one record per CDR3 protein. Of approximately 1,700,000 distinct CDR3 sequences listed, about 39% were seen once; the top ten hold roughly 23%. These data come from a study of blood T cells in healthy people across ages. Regarding the study as a whole: Correlation between TCR beta diversity and naive T cell percentage was strong.

Each individual donor underwent a draw of approximately 9.6 milliliters of peripheral blood. The V gene's germline CDR1 is KGHSH and CDR2 LQKENI. V lost 5 bases and J lost 10; bases outside the gene matches: 11. The CDR3 spans 14 residues. Sequencing was carried out using blood. The chain carries TRBV18 and TRBJ2-1; 7 bases fit TRBD1. The sequence derives from a human donor in good health. In nucleotides, the CDR3 is TGTGCCAGCTCATTGTCGGGACAGAAGGGCGAGCAGTTCTTC. It encodes CASSLSGQKGEQFF.